This is a list of T cell receptor beta chains from one sample in a study of blood T cell repertoires in COVID-19. Here immunoSEQ multiplex PCR was the method, and the copy in TCRdb shows in-frame clones only, minus some. The table lists around 480,000 clones, roughly 90% of them singletons. Material for sequencing was PBMCs or T cells enriched from blood (not recorded which). The receptors derive from a woman aged 18 to 35 who had recovered from COVID-19. CDR3s include the opening cysteine and the closing phenylalanine or tryptophan. D genes are given only for firm matches. Some rows mark clone size as missing; the rest say once, few, many or name a class of expanded clone.

j_call v_call cdr3_length clone_size d_call cdr3_nt cdr3_aa
TRBJ2-2 TRBV9 15 . TRBD2 TGTGCCAGCAGCGTTAGCGGGGGGGCTATCGGGGAGCTGTTTTTT CASSVSGGAIGELFF
TRBJ2-5 TRBV3-1/TRBV3-2 17 . TRBD2 TGTGCCAGCAGCCACCCAACCCGACTAGCGGGGAAAGAGACCCAGTACTTC CASSHPTRLAGKETQYF
TRBJ2-1 TRBV19 18 . . TGTGCCAGTGGGAGAGGACGGTCCGTGTCGGGCTCCTACAATGAGCAGTTCTTC CASGRGRSVSGSYNEQFF
TRBJ1-1 TRBV12-3/TRBV12-4 13 . . TGTGCCAGCAGTTTAGTAGGATACTACGAAGCTTTCTTT CASSLVGYYEAFF
TRBJ1-1 TRBV30 15 . . TGTGCCTGGAGACAGCGGAGGCTTATGAACACTGAAGCTTTCTTT CAWRQRRLMNTEAFF
TRBJ2-6 TRBV6-5 15 . . TGTGCCAGCAGTCCGACAGCCTCTGGGGCCAACGTCCTGACTTTC CASSPTASGANVLTF
TRBJ2-7 TRBV27 15 . TRBD1 TGTGCCAGCAGCCCAACCGGGACAGCCTACTACGAGCAGTACTTC CASSPTGTAYYEQYF
TRBJ1-2 TRBV7-2 14 . . TGTGCCAGCAGCTTAGAGACACAGGGCTATGGCTACACCTTC CASSLETQGYGYTF
TRBJ2-7 TRBV11-3 16 . TRBD2 TGTGCCAGCAGCTTAGACCGCCTAGCGGGGGCCTACGAGCAGTACTTC CASSLDRLAGAYEQYF
TRBJ2-5 TRBV3-1/TRBV3-2 13 . . TGTGCCAGCAGCCAGGGGGCGTCGGAGACCCAGTACTTC CASSQGASETQYF
TRBJ1-6 TRBV14 18 . . TGTGCCAGCAGCCGCAACAACAGGGCGACCCCCTATAATTCACCCCTCCACTTT CASSRNNRATPYNSPLHF
TRBJ2-5 TRBV6-5 14 . TRBD1 TGTGCCAGCGGGGGACAGGATTTACAAGAGACCCAGTACTTC CASGGQDLQETQYF
TRBJ2-6 TRBV27 15 . . TGTGCCAGCAGTCCTCGGTTCTCCGGGGCCAACGTCCTGACTTTC CASSPRFSGANVLTF
TRBJ1-1 TRBV30 13 . . TGTGCCTGGACAGGTTTAATGAACACTGAAGCTTTCTTT CAWTGLMNTEAFF
TRBJ1-2 TRBV21-1 16 . . TGTGCCAGCAGCCGATTGGGACAGCTTTCTAACTATGGCTACACCTTC CASSRLGQLSNYGYTF
TRBJ2-1 TRBV5-1 14 once . TGCGCCAGCAGCTCCACAGGGTCGTACAATGAGCAGTTCTTC CASSSTGSYNEQFF
TRBJ1-1 TRBV6-5 14 . TRBD1 TGTGCCAGCTCCTGGAGGACAGGTCAGGCTGAAGCTTTCTTT CASSWRTGQAEAFF
TRBJ2-6 TRBV19 18 . . TGTGCCAGTAGCCCCTTGGGGGGACAGCACTCTGGGGCCAACGTCCTGACTTTC CASSPLGGQHSGANVLTF
TRBJ2-7 TRBV19 16 . . TGTGCCAGTAGTATACCGAAAGAAACTAGCTCCTACGAGCAGTACTTC CASSIPKETSSYEQYF
TRBJ1-1 TRBV6-1 15 . TRBD1 TGTGCCAGCAGTGGGGACAGGGTACTGAACACTGAAGCTTTCTTT CASSGDRVLNTEAFF
TRBJ1-2 TRBV5-4 14 . . TGTGCCAGCAGCTGGAGGGATTTTAACTATGGCTACACCTTC CASSWRDFNYGYTF
TRBJ1-2 TRBV6-5 15 . . TGTGCCAGCAGTCGAGGCCCCGGAGGGGCGAATGGCTACACCTTC CASSRGPGGANGYTF
TRBJ1-5 TRBV24-1 14 . . TGTGCCACCTCCGGGCCACTAGATAATCAGCCCCAGCATTTT CATSGPLDNQPQHF
TRBJ2-5 TRBV13 14 . . TGTGCCACCGAAGCTCAGGGCAGCCAAGAGACCCAGTACTTC CATEAQGSQETQYF
TRBJ1-2 TRBV28 11 . . TGTGCCACCAAGGCCGCCAGGGGCTACACCTTC CATKAARGYTF
TRBJ2-7 TRBV7-9 15 once . TGTGCCAGCAGCCAGGGGAACTTTCCGACCTACGAGCAGTACTTC CASSQGNFPTYEQYF
TRBJ2-1 TRBV5-1 14 . . TGCGCCAGCAGCTTGGGAGTCCCCTACAATGAGCAGTTCTTC CASSLGVPYNEQFF